Included here is one T cell receptor (beta chain) sequence, with context. What it binds is unknown. Trimming took off 2 bases at V and 0 bases at J, with 5 bases between the two ends. CDR3 length equals 14 residues. Germline V CDR1 and CDR2: SNHLY, FYNNEI. Replicate PCRs from sorted subsets contained around 190 ng DNA, which is some 32,000 T cell genomes. Some clones are missing from TCRdb's copy, which holds only in-frame ones; the method was immunoSEQ multiplex PCR. This sample carries approximately 740,000 clones, less than 85% of them seen once, and the ten largest clones take 1.5% to 2%. The data are from a study of shared clonotypes between healthy human individuals. Study conclusions and caveats: The generation probabilities recorded for non-shared clonotypes fell below those of clonotypes shared by all four donors.

The sequence was obtained from a woman in her 30s in good health. This chain connects TRBV2 to TRBJ1-3; D possibly corresponds to TRBD1 (5 bases). The sequencing sample was made of memory CD4+ T cells sorted from blood. As for subset: CD45RA-negative fraction. The CDR3 nucleotides read TGTGCCAGCAGTGAACAGGGCTCTGGAAACACCATATATTTT. This gives the protein CASSEQGSGNTIYF.